The clone carrying this T cell receptor (beta chain) was recorded a few times. In the authors' workflow: Estimated nucleated cell counts came from reference gene primer amplification. TCRdb's table, derived via immunoSEQ multiplex PCR, lists solely in-frame clones and lacks some. The V and J calls and clone size come from that table; D and trimming were worked out from the DNA. The sample lists 150,000 or so clones; 85% to 90% were seen once. The CDR3 is made up of 14 amino acids. Germline V gives CDR1 MNHEY, CDR2 SMNVEV (reference sequence). Trimming took 5 bases from V and 3 from J, leaving 13 bases between them. This specimen comes from a study of blood T cell repertoires in COVID-19.

The V gene is TRBV27, the J gene TRBJ1-2; D unresolved. The clonotype originates from a woman between 25 and 40 years old with acute COVID-19. Sequenced input: PBMCs or T cells enriched from blood (not recorded which). CDR3 in amino acids: CASSRSGFDYGYTF. The CDR3 DNA reads as TGTGCCAGCAGTCGGTCAGGTTTTGACTATGGCTACACCTTC.